The clone carrying this TCR beta chain has ten or more counts. Primers used for first-strand cDNA, a TRAV- and TRBV-specific set, covered both alpha and beta chains. Using a constant-region primer together with a V-primer adapter, TCRs were subjected to 20 PCR cycles of amplification. TCRdb redid the calling of the reads with MiXCR, one entry per CDR3 protein. The sample yields around 69,000 distinct CDR3 sequences, less than 35% seen once. The record originates from a study of low-dose radiotherapy and immunotherapy resistance in tumors. Background on the study: Every two weeks, one day ahead of radiation and immunotherapy, cyclophosphamide 200 mg/m2 was given (intravenously).

This CDR3 is built from 15 residues. The V gene's germline CDR1 is MDHEN and CDR2 SYDVKM. Trimming stripped 4 bases from V and 0 bases from J, with 10 bases between. Described time point: before trial treatment. The chain couples TRBV28 to TRBJ2-4; D is unclear. This TCR derives from a female donor with ovarian cancer. The sample consisted of PBMCs, taken before treatment. The CDR3 here is CASSSRRLAKNIQYF. DNA for the CDR3: TGTGCCAGCAGTTCACGACGGCTAGCCAAAAACATTCAGTACTTC.